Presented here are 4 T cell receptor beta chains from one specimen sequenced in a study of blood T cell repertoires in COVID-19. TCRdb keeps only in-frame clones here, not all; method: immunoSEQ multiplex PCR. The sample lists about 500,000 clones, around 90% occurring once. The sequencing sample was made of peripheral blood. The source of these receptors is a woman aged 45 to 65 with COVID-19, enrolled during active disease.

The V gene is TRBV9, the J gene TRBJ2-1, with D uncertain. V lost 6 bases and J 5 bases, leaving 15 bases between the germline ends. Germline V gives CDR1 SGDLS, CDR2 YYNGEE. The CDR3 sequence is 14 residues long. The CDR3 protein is CASTAPGGNNEQFF. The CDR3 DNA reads TGTGCCAGCACCGCCCCGGGTGGAAACAATGAGCAGTTCTTC.

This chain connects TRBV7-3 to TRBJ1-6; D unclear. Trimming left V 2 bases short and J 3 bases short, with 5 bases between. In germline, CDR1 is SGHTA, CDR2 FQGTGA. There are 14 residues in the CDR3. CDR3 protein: CASSLSRYNSPLHF. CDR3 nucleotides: TGTGCCAGCAGCTTATCCCGCTATAATTCACCCCTCCACTTT.

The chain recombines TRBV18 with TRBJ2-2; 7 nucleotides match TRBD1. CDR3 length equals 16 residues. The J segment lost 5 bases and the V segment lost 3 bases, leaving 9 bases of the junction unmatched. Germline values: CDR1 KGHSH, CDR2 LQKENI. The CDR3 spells CASSPTGWGQTGELFF. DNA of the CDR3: TGTGCCAGCTCACCGACAGGGTGGGGTCAGACCGGGGAGCTGTTTTTT.

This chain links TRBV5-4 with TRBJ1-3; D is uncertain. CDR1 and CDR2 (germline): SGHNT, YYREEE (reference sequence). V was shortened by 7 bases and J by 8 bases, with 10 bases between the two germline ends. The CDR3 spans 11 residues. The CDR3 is CASQPGHTIYF. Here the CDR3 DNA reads TGTGCCAGCCAACCCGGTCACACCATATATTTT.